One and the same sample provided the 18 T cell receptor beta chains below, sequenced in a study of OX40 agonist ivuxolimab in advanced cancers. Only in-frame clones appear in the TCRdb table, and some are missing; sequencing was by immunoSEQ multiplex PCR. This sample has more than 50,000 clones, with around 89% found just once. Specimen: CD4+ or CD8+ T cells sorted from blood, collected in a trial of the OX40 agonist ivuxolimab. Receptors were obtained from an adult with an advanced solid tumor such as melanoma, head and neck, liver or kidney cancer.

This clone was found once. The chain uses TRBV27 and TRBJ1-5, with 8 positions matching TRBD1. Germline CDR1 reads MNHEY; CDR2 reads SMNVEV (reference sequence). The CDR3 contains 15 residues. The V segment lost 0 bases and the J segment 4 bases; nucleotides outside the gene matches: 2. The CDR3 DNA sequence: TGTGCCAGCAGTTTATCGTGGACAGGGAATCAGCCCCAGCATTTT. Amino acid sequence: CASSLSWTGNQPQHF.

V gene TRBV6-5 combines with J gene TRBJ2-7; TRBD1 matches at 7 bases. CDR3 length equals 14 residues. Germline CDR1 is MNHEY and CDR2 is SVGAGI. V trimming: 5 bases; J trimming: 4 bases; junction bases outside the gene matches: 8. The CDR3 DNA reads as TGTGCCAGCAGTACCCAGGGGACAGTATACGAGCAGTACTTC. Translating gives CASSTQGTVYEQYF.

The rearrangement uses TRBV7-7 and TRBJ2-5; tentative D call: TRBD2 (6 bases). The CDR3 length is 17 residues. Trimming shortened V by 5 bases and J by 1 base, and 20 bases separated the two germline ends. From germline, CDR1 is SSHAT and CDR2 FNYEAQ (reference sequence). Written as DNA, the CDR3 is TGTGCCAGCAGCCCGGGGGAAGTAAGGAGGGGCCAAGAGACCCAGTACTTC. It specifies CASSPGEVRRGQETQYF.

The chain recombines TRBV2 with TRBJ1-1, with 8 bases lining up with TRBD1. CDR1 and CDR2 from the germline V gene are SNHLY and FYNNEI. V shed 2 bases, J shed 5 bases, and the junction held 4 bases outside the gene matches. The CDR3 spans 14 residues. This CDR3 reads CASSEQDRVTEAFF. CDR3 coding DNA: TGTGCCAGCAGTGAACAGGACAGGGTGACTGAAGCTTTCTTT.

The chain has TRBV19 and TRBJ1-1; D unresolved. Germline V gene data show CDR1 as LNHDA and CDR2 as SQIVND (reference sequence). The CDR3 is 13 residues long. The V and J ends lost 6 bases and 2 bases respectively, with 10 bases between them. CDR3 amino acids: CASSRTVNTEAFF. CDR3 DNA: TGTGCCAGTAGCAGAACAGTCAACACTGAAGCTTTCTTT.

The chain carries TRBV6-6 and TRBJ1-2; 12 nucleotides align to TRBD1. Germline assignment: CDR1 MNHNY and CDR2 SVGAGI (reference sequence). V lost 4 bases to trimming and J lost 7 bases; unmatched junction nucleotides: 7. CDR3 length equals 15 residues. CDR3 nucleotides: TGTGCCAGCAGTTCGAGACCGGGACAGGGGGCTGGCTACACCTTC. Translating it yields CASSSRPGQGAGYTF.

V gene TRBV10-2 combines with J gene TRBJ2-2, with D maybe TRBD2 (5 bases). Between the trimmed V and J ends, which lost 2 bases and 5 bases, there was a span of 12 bases. This CDR3 is 15 amino acids long. From germline, CDR1 is WSHSY and CDR2 SAAADI. CDR3 in amino acids: CASSEPRGRTGELFF. The CDR3, as DNA: TGCGCCAGCAGTGAGCCCCGGGGTCGAACCGGGGAGCTGTTTTTT.

The rearrangement links TRBV4-1 to TRBJ1-5; no clear D. Trimming cost V 1 base and J 3 bases, with 10 bases left between them. Germline-derived CDR1 and CDR2 are MGHRA and YSYEKL. The length of the CDR3 is 15 residues. In nucleotides, the CDR3 is TGCGCCAGCAGCCAAGGGTCGGCTAACAATCAGCCCCAGCATTTT. Its translation is CASSQGSANNQPQHF.

The rearrangement uses TRBV14 and TRBJ2-5; D not certain. The V gene lost 3 bases and the J gene lost 0 bases, with 14 bases spanning the gap. This CDR3 has 16 residues. From germline, CDR1 is SGHDN and CDR2 FVKESK. The CDR3 loop reads CASSHLGRANQETQYF. In DNA form, the CDR3 reads TGTGCCAGCAGCCATTTGGGTAGGGCAAACCAAGAGACCCAGTACTTC. The full variable domain, completed using reference TRBV14 and TRBJ2-5, is EAGVTQFPSHSVIEKGQTVTLRCDPISGHDNLYWYRRVMGKEIKFLLHFVKESKQDESGMPNNRFLAERTGGTYSTLKVQPAELEDSGVYFCASSHLGRANQETQYFGPGTRLLVL.

This rearrangement joins TRBV5-1 to TRBJ1-1, with D possibly being TRBD1 (5 bases). The CDR3 contains 14 residues. The V and J ends lost 1 base and 7 bases respectively, with 14 bases between them. The germline V gene has CDR1 SGHRS and CDR2 YFSETQ. The CDR3 spells CASSLRVGDSEAFF. Written as DNA, the CDR3 is TGCGCCAGCAGCTTGAGAGTGGGTGACAGTGAAGCTTTCTTT.

The chain has TRBV19 and TRBJ2-6; D may be TRBD1 or TRBD2 (5 bases each). Germline CDR1 LNHDA, CDR2 SQIVND (reference sequence). V lost 1 base and J lost 0, with 16 bases in between. This CDR3 spans 19 amino acids. CDR3 region: CASSIAPGRLSSGANVLTF. The CDR3 bases are TGTGCCAGTAGTATAGCCCCGGGACGTTTGTCCTCTGGGGCCAACGTCCTGACTTTC.

This clone appeared a single time. The chain carries TRBV10-3 and TRBJ2-1; TRBD2 matches 7 bases. Germline V gene lookup returns CDR1 ENHRY and CDR2 SYGVKD. The CDR3 is made up of 16 amino acids. V trimming: 0 bases; J trimming: 5 bases; junction bases outside the gene matches: 7. In DNA form, the CDR3 reads TGTGCCATCAGTGAGTCGAGCGGGGTGGCAGACAATGAGCAGTTCTTC. Translation gives CAISESSGVADNEQFF.

This chain connects TRBV15 to TRBJ2-1, with 7 positions matching TRBD2. V gave up 1 base and J gave up 4 bases; unmatched junction bases: 4. The germline V gene encodes CDR1 LNHNV and CDR2 YYDKDF (reference sequence). This CDR3 is built from 15 residues. DNA of the CDR3: TGTGCCACCAGCAGAGGCGGGAGTGAATACAATGAGCAGTTCTTC. Translating it yields CATSRGGSEYNEQFF.

The chain's CDR3 is CASSGNGPYEQYF. In nucleotides, the CDR3 is TGTGCCAGCAGCGGAAACGGCCCCTACGAGCAGTACTTC. The chain combines TRBV28 with TRBJ2-7, with D hard to call. Trimming stripped 6 bases from V and 2 bases from J, with 11 bases between. Per germline, CDR1 MDHEN and CDR2 SYDVKM. CDR3 length: 13 residues.

The genes are TRBV12-1 and TRBJ1-5. TRBV12-1 is annotated as a pseudogene. This CDR3 spans 17 amino acids. CDR3 nucleotide sequence: TGTGCCAGCAGCTTTTGCATCGAGGCCCCCGGCAATCAGCCCCAGCATTTT. Residues: CASSFCIEAPGNQPQHF.

This sequence joins TRBV5-4 and TRBJ2-2; D perhaps matches TRBD1 (5 bases). Trimming removed 1 base from V and 2 bases from J, with 12 bases in between. The CDR3 spans 16 residues. In germline, CDR1 is SGHNT, CDR2 YYREEE (reference sequence). CDR3 in DNA: TGTGCCAGCAGCTTGTACGGACACCTAAACACCGGGGAGCTGTTTTTT. This codes for CASSLYGHLNTGELFF.

The CDR3 protein is CASSRQDGNSGELFF. In DNA, the CDR3 is TGTGCCAGCTCACGACAGGACGGTAACTCCGGGGAGCTGTTTTTT. The V call is TRBV18, the J call TRBJ2-2; TRBD1 is a possible D gene (6 bases). Germline V gene sequence: CDR1 KGHSH, CDR2 LQKENI. Between the trimmed V and J ends, which lost 4 bases and 6 bases, there was a span of 15 bases. The CDR3 sequence is 15 residues long. The full variable domain, with the rest looked up from reference TRBV18 and TRBJ2-2, is NAGVMQNPRHLVRRRGQEARLRCSPMKGHSHVYWYRQLPEEGLKFMVYLQKENIIDESGMPKERFSAEFPKEGPSILRIQQVVRGDSAAYFCASSRQDGNSGELFFGEGSRLTVL.

This clone has just one count. The gene calls are TRBV30 and TRBJ1-6, with 7 nucleotides matching TRBD1. The length of the CDR3 is 15 residues. Trimming cost V 2 bases and J 8 bases; bases outside gene matches: 9. Germline CDR1 GTSNPN, CDR2 SVGIG (reference sequence). The CDR3 nucleotides are TGTGCCTGGAGTCGTTTCCGGGACAGAGATTCACCCCTCCACTTT. Its protein product is CAWSRFRDRDSPLHF.